This is a list of T cell receptor beta chains from one sample in a study of identical twins. TCRdb re-called the 5' RACE reads through MiXCR, storing one row per CDR3 protein. Here the sample spans 510,000 or so distinct CDR3 sequences, around 15% being singletons. The sample was also reused in another study, on yellow fever vaccine responses in identical twins.

Sequenced: CD4+ T cells sorted from blood. The receptors shown here come from a woman aged 18 to 35 in good health. CDR3s include the opening cysteine and the closing phenylalanine or tryptophan. D genes are given only for firm matches. Where a row states a size, it is once, few, many or the class of an expanded clone; other rows omit it.

abundance: -
d_gene: -
v_gene: TRBV28
j_gene: TRBJ1-5
CDR3aa: CASSSPWEQPQHF
CDR3nt: TGTGCCAGCAGCTCCCCTTGGGAGCAGCCCCAGCATTTT

abundance: few
d_gene: TRBD2
v_gene: TRBV20-1
j_gene: TRBJ2-3
CDR3aa: CSARVDLAGVGDTQYF
CDR3nt: TGCAGTGCTAGAGTTGACTTAGCGGGAGTGGGAGATACGCAGTATTTT

abundance: few
d_gene: -
v_gene: TRBV7-9
j_gene: TRBJ2-2
CDR3aa: CASSLDWLGELFF
CDR3nt: TGTGCCAGCAGCTTAGATTGGCTCGGGGAGCTGTTTTTT

abundance: once
d_gene: -
v_gene: TRBV18
j_gene: TRBJ2-1
CDR3aa: CASSPLMSSYNEQFF
CDR3nt: TGTGCCAGCTCACCACTGATGAGCTCCTACAATGAGCAGTTCTTC

abundance: many
d_gene: TRBD2
v_gene: TRBV5-1
j_gene: TRBJ2-3
CDR3aa: CASSPRTSDHRLSTDTQYF
CDR3nt: TGCGCCAGCAGCCCCAGGACTAGCGACCACCGATTGAGCACAGATACGCAGTATTTT

abundance: few
d_gene: -
v_gene: TRBV11-1
j_gene: TRBJ1-1
CDR3aa: CASSAWGGISTEAFF
CDR3nt: TGTGCCAGCAGCGCTTGGGGAGGTATCTCCACTGAAGCTTTCTTT

abundance: -
d_gene: TRBD2
v_gene: TRBV20-1
j_gene: TRBJ2-3
CDR3aa: CSGSPGTSGTNTQYF
CDR3nt: TGCAGTGGAAGCCCCGGGACTAGCGGGACTAATACGCAGTATTTT

abundance: many
d_gene: -
v_gene: TRBV2
j_gene: TRBJ2-3
CDR3aa: CASSESGGTTDTQYF
CDR3nt: TGTGCCAGCAGTGAATCGGGCGGGACCACAGATACGCAGTATTTT

abundance: many
d_gene: TRBD2
v_gene: TRBV6-6
j_gene: TRBJ2-3
CDR3aa: CASRSGGSDTQYF
CDR3nt: TGTGCCAGCAGGAGCGGGGGCTCAGATACGCAGTATTTT

abundance: -
d_gene: TRBD2
v_gene: TRBV11-2
j_gene: TRBJ2-1
CDR3aa: CASSHKSGLPNNEQFF
CDR3nt: TGTGCCAGCAGCCACAAATCGGGACTACCGAACAATGAGCAGTTCTTC

abundance: -
d_gene: -
v_gene: TRBV28
j_gene: TRBJ2-7
CDR3aa: CASSIRREQYF
CDR3nt: TGTGCCAGCAGCATCCGGAGGGAGCAGTACTTC

abundance: few
d_gene: -
v_gene: TRBV6-2/TRBV6-3
j_gene: TRBJ1-2
CDR3aa: CASSYPGDSNYGYTF
CDR3nt: TGTGCCAGCAGTTATCCTGGGGACTCTAACTATGGCTACACCTTC

abundance: -
d_gene: -
v_gene: TRBV18
j_gene: TRBJ2-1
CDR3aa: CASSPPVGDEKNEQFF
CDR3nt: TGTGCCAGCTCACCACCGGTCGGCGACGAAAAAAATGAGCAGTTCTTC

abundance: few
d_gene: -
v_gene: TRBV28
j_gene: TRBJ2-1
CDR3aa: CASSLRGVEQFF
CDR3nt: TGTGCCAGCAGTTTAAGGGGCGTTGAGCAGTTCTTC

abundance: few
d_gene: -
v_gene: TRBV29-1
j_gene: TRBJ2-3
CDR3aa: CSAPGRPFTDTQYF
CDR3nt: TGCAGCGCCCCGGGCAGGCCGTTCACAGATACGCAGTATTTT

abundance: few
d_gene: -
v_gene: TRBV24-1
j_gene: TRBJ2-3
CDR3aa: CATTSGSSADTQYF
CDR3nt: TGTGCCACCACGAGTGGTAGTAGCGCGGATACGCAGTATTTT

abundance: many
d_gene: -
v_gene: TRBV12-3/TRBV12-4
j_gene: TRBJ2-1
CDR3aa: CASSGRRNEEQFF
CDR3nt: TGTGCCAGCAGTGGACGGCGGAATGAGGAGCAGTTCTTC

abundance: few
d_gene: TRBD2
v_gene: TRBV24-1
j_gene: TRBJ2-3
CDR3aa: CATRTSGSADTQYF
CDR3nt: TGTGCCACCAGAACTAGCGGGAGTGCTGATACGCAGTATTTT

abundance: many
d_gene: TRBD2
v_gene: TRBV18
j_gene: TRBJ2-7
CDR3aa: CASSPGPSGRASEQYF
CDR3nt: TGTGCCAGCTCACCAGGTCCTAGCGGGAGGGCCTCCGAGCAGTACTTC

abundance: many
d_gene: -
v_gene: TRBV12-3/TRBV12-4
j_gene: TRBJ1-2
CDR3aa: CASSTAYGYTF
CDR3nt: TGTGCCAGCAGTACAGCCTATGGCTACACCTTC

abundance: -
d_gene: TRBD2
v_gene: TRBV10-2
j_gene: TRBJ2-1
CDR3aa: CASRPAASGAYNEQFF
CDR3nt: TGCGCCAGCCGACCGGCGGCTAGCGGGGCTTACAATGAGCAGTTCTTC

abundance: few
d_gene: -
v_gene: TRBV18
j_gene: TRBJ1-3
CDR3aa: CASSPLLATGNTIYF
CDR3nt: TGTGCCAGCTCACCCCTCCTAGCAACTGGAAACACCATATATTTT

abundance: -
d_gene: -
v_gene: TRBV10-3
j_gene: TRBJ2-3
CDR3aa: CAIREGTSTDTQYF
CDR3nt: TGTGCCATCAGGGAAGGGACTAGCACAGATACGCAGTATTTT

abundance: many
d_gene: -
v_gene: TRBV4-1
j_gene: TRBJ2-7
CDR3aa: CASSQDRLLWSYEQYF
CDR3nt: TGCGCCAGCAGCCAAGATCGACTTCTCTGGTCCTACGAGCAGTACTTC

abundance: few
d_gene: TRBD2
v_gene: TRBV7-2
j_gene: TRBJ2-2
CDR3aa: CASSLPLSGLAGGLANTGELFF
CDR3nt: TGTGCCAGCAGCTTACCCCTCTCGGGACTAGCGGGGGGATTAGCGAACACCGGGGAGCTGTTTTTT

abundance: -
d_gene: TRBD1
v_gene: TRBV28
j_gene: TRBJ1-4
CDR3aa: CASSETGGGEKLFF
CDR3nt: TGTGCCAGCAGCGAGACAGGGGGCGGTGAAAAACTGTTTTTT

abundance: -
d_gene: -
v_gene: TRBV4-1
j_gene: TRBJ2-7
CDR3aa: CASSQPGSSYEQYF
CDR3nt: TGCGCCAGCAGCCAACCCGGGAGTTCCTACGAGCAGTACTTC

abundance: few
d_gene: -
v_gene: TRBV12-3/TRBV12-4
j_gene: TRBJ2-5
CDR3aa: CASSGPPHQETQYF
CDR3nt: TGTGCCAGCAGTGGCCCCCCACACCAAGAGACCCAGTACTTC

abundance: -
d_gene: TRBD1
v_gene: TRBV20-1
j_gene: TRBJ2-3
CDR3aa: CSASGTGAWNTQYF
CDR3nt: TGCAGTGCTAGTGGGACAGGGGCATGGAATACGCAGTATTTT

abundance: -
d_gene: -
v_gene: TRBV9
j_gene: TRBJ2-2
CDR3aa: CASSVALPDTSGSSGELFF
CDR3nt: TGTGCCAGCAGCGTAGCTTTACCGGACACTTCAGGGTCATCCGGGGAGCTGTTTTTT

abundance: -
d_gene: TRBD1
v_gene: TRBV10-3
j_gene: TRBJ2-1
CDR3aa: CASRGLGRGINEQFF
CDR3nt: TGTGCCTCAAGGGGATTGGGCAGGGGGATCAATGAGCAGTTCTTC

abundance: -
d_gene: -
v_gene: TRBV5-1
j_gene: TRBJ1-4
CDR3aa: CASSFSTATNEKLFF
CDR3nt: TGCGCCAGCAGCTTTTCGACAGCAACTAATGAAAAACTGTTTTTT

abundance: once
d_gene: TRBD2
v_gene: TRBV20-1
j_gene: TRBJ2-5
CDR3aa: CCALPAASVGGIQETQYF
CDR3nt: TGCTGTGCTTTGCCCGCCGCTTCGGTGGGAGGGATTCAAGAGACCCAGTACTTC

abundance: many
d_gene: -
v_gene: TRBV2
j_gene: TRBJ2-3
CDR3aa: CASSERRADTQYF
CDR3nt: TGTGCCAGCAGTGAACGGCGGGCAGATACGCAGTATTTT

abundance: -
d_gene: TRBD2
v_gene: TRBV12-3/TRBV12-4
j_gene: TRBJ2-5
CDR3aa: CASRSGVSETQYF
CDR3nt: TGTGCCAGCAGAAGCGGGGTGAGCGAGACCCAGTACTTC

abundance: -
d_gene: TRBD2
v_gene: TRBV4-1
j_gene: TRBJ2-2
CDR3aa: CASSQVREGLELFF
CDR3nt: TGCGCCAGCAGCCAAGTGCGGGAGGGTTTGGAGCTGTTTTTT

abundance: few
d_gene: TRBD1
v_gene: TRBV4-1
j_gene: TRBJ1-5
CDR3aa: CASSQDGAGGSNQPQHF
CDR3nt: TGCGCCAGCAGCCAAGATGGGGCAGGGGGGAGCAATCAGCCCCAGCATTTT

abundance: few
d_gene: -
v_gene: TRBV21-1
j_gene: TRBJ2-6
CDR3aa: CASSKVTGGWANVLTF
CDR3nt: TGTGCCAGCAGCAAAGTGACAGGTGGATGGGCCAACGTCCTGACTTTC

abundance: few
d_gene: -
v_gene: TRBV11-2
j_gene: TRBJ2-5
CDR3aa: CASSLSLQETQYF
CDR3nt: TGTGCCAGCAGCTTATCACTCCAAGAGACCCAGTACTTC

abundance: few
d_gene: -
v_gene: TRBV6-1
j_gene: TRBJ1-6
CDR3aa: CASSEDSVINSPLHF
CDR3nt: TGTGCCAGCAGTGAGGACAGCGTCATAAATTCACCCCTCCACTTT

abundance: -
d_gene: TRBD1
v_gene: TRBV7-6
j_gene: TRBJ2-6
CDR3aa: CASSLGPGQGLLGSGANVLTF
CDR3nt: TGTGCCAGCAGCCTTGGGCCGGGACAGGGGTTGCTTGGGTCTGGGGCCAACGTCCTGACTTTC

abundance: -
d_gene: -
v_gene: TRBV12-3/TRBV12-4
j_gene: TRBJ2-2
CDR3aa: CASSFRANTGELFF
CDR3nt: TGTGCCAGCAGTTTTCGGGCGAACACCGGGGAGCTGTTTTTT

abundance: few
d_gene: -
v_gene: TRBV6-5
j_gene: TRBJ1-6
CDR3aa: CASGGGNSPLHF
CDR3nt: TGTGCCAGCGGAGGAGGAAATTCACCCCTCCACTTT

abundance: few
d_gene: -
v_gene: TRBV27
j_gene: TRBJ2-1
CDR3aa: CASSDPRGVSYNEQFF
CDR3nt: TGTGCCAGCAGTGACCCCAGAGGGGTCTCCTACAATGAGCAGTTCTTC

abundance: -
d_gene: -
v_gene: TRBV15
j_gene: TRBJ2-3
CDR3aa: CATSREAGPNTDTQYF
CDR3nt: TGTGCCACCAGCAGAGAGGCCGGGCCGAACACAGATACGCAGTATTTT

abundance: few
d_gene: -
v_gene: TRBV28
j_gene: TRBJ1-4
CDR3aa: CASSFLDEKLFF
CDR3nt: TGTGCCAGCAGTTTTCTCGATGAAAAACTGTTTTTT

abundance: many
d_gene: -
v_gene: TRBV12-3/TRBV12-4
j_gene: TRBJ2-1
CDR3aa: CASRQDSYNEQFF
CDR3nt: TGTGCCAGCAGACAAGACTCGTACAATGAGCAGTTCTTC

abundance: few
d_gene: -
v_gene: TRBV25-1
j_gene: TRBJ1-2
CDR3aa: CASSEYRSGIDLNGYTF
CDR3nt: TGTGCCAGCAGTGAATATCGTTCGGGGATCGATCTCAATGGCTACACCTTC

abundance: -
d_gene: TRBD2
v_gene: TRBV5-1
j_gene: TRBJ2-1
CDR3aa: CASSSTSGRAHEQFF
CDR3nt: TGCGCCAGCAGCTCGACTAGCGGGAGGGCCCATGAGCAGTTCTTC

abundance: -
d_gene: TRBD2
v_gene: TRBV7-3
j_gene: TRBJ2-1
CDR3aa: CASSLDSGSIDEQFF
CDR3nt: TGTGCCAGCAGCTTAGATAGCGGGAGTATAGATGAGCAGTTCTTC

abundance: -
d_gene: -
v_gene: TRBV5-1
j_gene: TRBJ2-6
CDR3aa: CASSLTMSGANVLTF
CDR3nt: TGCGCCAGCAGCCTTACTATGTCTGGGGCCAACGTCCTGACTTTC

abundance: few
d_gene: TRBD1
v_gene: TRBV12-3/TRBV12-4
j_gene: TRBJ2-2
CDR3aa: CASSLPDRHTGELFF
CDR3nt: TGTGCCAGCAGTTTGCCGGACAGGCACACCGGGGAGCTGTTTTTT

abundance: few
d_gene: -
v_gene: TRBV20-1
j_gene: TRBJ2-5
CDR3aa: CSARGVGETQYF
CDR3nt: TGCAGTGCTAGAGGCGTGGGGGAGACCCAGTACTTC

abundance: few
d_gene: TRBD2
v_gene: TRBV20-1
j_gene: TRBJ2-3
CDR3aa: CSATTSGGTDTQYF
CDR3nt: TGCAGTGCTACAACTAGCGGGGGTACAGATACGCAGTATTTT

abundance: -
d_gene: TRBD2
v_gene: TRBV20-1
j_gene: TRBJ2-3
CDR3aa: CSAAALAGRTDTQYF
CDR3nt: TGCAGTGCCGCGGCACTAGCGGGACGCACAGATACGCAGTATTTT